The rows below give T cell receptor beta chains drawn from one sample of a study of beta chain features in type 1 diabetes. Assay: immunoSEQ multiplex PCR; the TCRdb copy retains only in-frame clones and omits some. The data show hundreds of thousands of clones, with 15% to 18% seen just once and about 0.093% held by the top ten. Sequencing used naive CD4+ T cells from blood. These receptor sequences come from a young man in good health. The CDR3 runs from the conserved cysteine through the conserved F or W. D genes are given only for firm matches. Size is stated for part of the rows, as once, few or many counts, or as a class when the clone is expanded.

DNA	CDR3	V	J	size	D
TGTGCCGGCCAGGTCTCCTACGAGCAGTACTTC	CAGQVSYEQYF	TRBV2	TRBJ2-7	few	NA
TGTGCCAGCAGCGTAGCTACTTCAACTCGGGGAGCGGGAGTAGTTGAGCAGTTCTTC	CASSVATSTRGAGVVEQFF	TRBV9	TRBJ2-1	NA	TRBD2
TGCGCCAGCAGCTTGCTTTCGGGGGCGGGCCCCACTGAAGCTTTCTTT	CASSLLSGAGPTEAFF	TRBV5-1	TRBJ1-1	NA	NA
TGCGCCAGCAGCCTGCAGGGAGGATACGAGCAGTACTTC	CASSLQGGYEQYF	TRBV4-3	TRBJ2-7	NA	NA
TGTGCCAGCTCACCGGGACAGGGGGCCCACGAGCAGTACTTC	CASSPGQGAHEQYF	TRBV18	TRBJ2-7	NA	TRBD1
TGCGCCAGCAGCCAAGAAGCAGGGTTCATCTACGAGCAGTACTTC	CASSQEAGFIYEQYF	TRBV4-1	TRBJ2-7	NA	NA
TGTGCCAGCAACTGGGCAGGGCCCATGACCACCTACGAGCAGTACTTC	CASNWAGPMTTYEQYF	TRBV2	TRBJ2-7	NA	NA
TGTGCCAGCAGTGACACGGACAGGGGCTATAATTCACCCCTCCACTTT	CASSDTDRGYNSPLHF	TRBV6-4	TRBJ1-6	few	TRBD1
TGCAGCATCCCTGGGGGGAACGAAAAACTGTTTTTT	CSIPGGNEKLFF	TRBV29-1	TRBJ1-4	few	NA
TGCAGCGCCGGAGTCCGGGACGCTTACGAGCAGTACTTC	CSAGVRDAYEQYF	TRBV29-1	TRBJ2-7	few	NA
TGTGCCAGCAGCTCAAGGACAGGGAGCACAGATACGCAGTATTTT	CASSSRTGSTDTQYF	TRBV7-3	TRBJ2-3	NA	TRBD1
TGTGCCAGCAGCTTGGGTCAGGGGGGCTTCTATGGCTACACCTTC	CASSLGQGGFYGYTF	TRBV7-2	TRBJ1-2	few	TRBD1
TGTGCCAGCAGCTTTGACAGGGCAGACTACAATGAGCAGTTCTTC	CASSFDRADYNEQFF	TRBV7-2	TRBJ2-1	few	TRBD1
TGTGCCAGCAGTTACAGCGGTATTTTTGGGGTGACCCAGCATTTT	CASSYSGIFGVTQHF	TRBV6-6	TRBJ1-5	NA	NA
TGTGCCAGCAGACCTACCGGGAGGAACACTGAAGCTTTCTTT	CASRPTGRNTEAFF	TRBV6-5	TRBJ1-1	NA	NA
TGCGCCAGCAGCCAAGAGCCGGGACAGGACTATGGCTACACCTTC	CASSQEPGQDYGYTF	TRBV4-3	TRBJ1-2	few	TRBD1
TGTGCCAGCAGGGGTGGGGATATCAGAAACACCATATATTTT	CASRGGDIRNTIYF	TRBV28	TRBJ1-3	few	NA
TGTGCCACCAACCAGGGGCCGGTGAACACTGAAGCTTTCTTT	CATNQGPVNTEAFF	TRBV15	TRBJ1-1	NA	NA
TGTGCCAGCAGCTTAGCGTGGGGGTCCACCTACGAGCAGTACTTC	CASSLAWGSTYEQYF	TRBV7-2	TRBJ2-7	NA	NA
TGTGCCTGGAGAACCCCCACAGGGAGCTCCTATAATTCACCCCTCCACTTT	CAWRTPTGSSYNSPLHF	TRBV30	TRBJ1-6	NA	NA
TGTGCGACCCACCGGACAGGATCAAATGAAAAACTGTTTTTT	CATHRTGSNEKLFF	TRBV6-6	TRBJ1-4	few	TRBD1
TGTGCCAGCAGGGGACAGGGGGCGGACTATGGCTACACCTTC	CASRGQGADYGYTF	TRBV6-6	TRBJ1-2	few	TRBD1
TGTGCCAGCAGCTTAGTATCCTATGGCTACACCTTC	CASSLVSYGYTF	TRBV7-2	TRBJ1-2	few	NA
TGTGCCAGCAGAACAGGGGACTATTCCTACGAGCAGTACTTC	CASRTGDYSYEQYF	TRBV28	TRBJ2-7	few	NA
TGTGCCAGCAGTCTACAGGGAGCTAACTATGGCTACACCTTC	CASSLQGANYGYTF	TRBV27	TRBJ1-2	NA	NA
TGTGCCAGCAGTGAAACAGGGGGCAGGACTGAAGCTTTCTTT	CASSETGGRTEAFF	TRBV6-1	TRBJ1-1	NA	TRBD1
TGTGCCAGCAGCTTAGGGCGACAGGGGCAAGCTTTCTTT	CASSLGRQGQAFF	TRBV11-2	TRBJ1-1	few	TRBD1
TGTGCCAGCAGCGTACCAAGCGTCCCTCGAGCTGAGCAGTTCTTC	CASSVPSVPRAEQFF	TRBV9	TRBJ2-1	few	NA
TGTGCCACCAGCACGGGACAGGGGACCGGGGAGCTGTTTTTT	CATSTGQGTGELFF	TRBV15	TRBJ2-2	few	TRBD1
TGTGCCAGCAGCTTGGCCGGGAGCAAAAACATTCAGTACTTC	CASSLAGSKNIQYF	TRBV5-6	TRBJ2-4	NA	NA
TGCAGCGTTGCAGGGCTGTCTGAAAAACTGTTTTTT	CSVAGLSEKLFF	TRBV29-1	TRBJ1-4	NA	NA
TGTGCTAGCAGCCCACACCGGGAGAACACCGGGGAGCTGTTTTTT	CASSPHRENTGELFF	TRBV7-7	TRBJ2-2	few	NA
TGTGCCAGCAGCTGGACAGGGGACCAGCCCCAGCATTTT	CASSWTGDQPQHF	TRBV7-9	TRBJ1-5	NA	TRBD1
TGTGCCTGGAGCCGGGGTCAGCGAATGAACACTGAAGCTTTCTTT	CAWSRGQRMNTEAFF	TRBV30	TRBJ1-1	few	NA
TGTGCCTGGAGTCCCTGGCCATGGGCCGGGGAGCTGTTTTTT	CAWSPWPWAGELFF	TRBV30	TRBJ2-2	NA	NA
TGTGCCAGCAGCAAAGACCTGGCCGGCAGGGTGTATAGCAATCAGCCCCAGCATTTT	CASSKDLAGRVYSNQPQHF	TRBV21-1	TRBJ1-5	NA	NA
TGTGCCAGTGGGGGTTATAGCGGGAGGATAGGAGAGACCCAGTACTTC	CASGGYSGRIGETQYF	TRBV2	TRBJ2-5	once	TRBD2
TGCGCCAGCAGCTTGCTTGGAGGGGAGTCCCCGTATGGCTACACCTTC	CASSLLGGESPYGYTF	TRBV5-1	TRBJ1-2	NA	NA
TGTGCCAGCAGTGAACCGGGACTATACCAAGAGACCCAGTACTTC	CASSEPGLYQETQYF	TRBV28	TRBJ2-5	NA	TRBD2
TGTGCCAGCAGCAAGGCGGGGGCTTCCGATATCAATGAGCAGTTCTTC	CASSKAGASDINEQFF	TRBV7-3	TRBJ2-1	NA	NA
TGTGCCAGCACTACCTGGGGCAGGGGGCGAGGGGGCTACACCTTC	CASTTWGRGRGGYTF	TRBV27	TRBJ1-2	few	TRBD1
TGTGCCAGCAGCCCAGCGGGCGCAGGGAGGAAAAATGGCTACACCTTC	CASSPAGAGRKNGYTF	TRBV7-2	TRBJ1-2	NA	NA
TGTGCCAGCTCACCCTTCACAGATACGCAGTATTTT	CASSPFTDTQYF	TRBV18	TRBJ2-3	few	NA
TGTGCCAGCAGCCCGCGGGCCGGGACTAGATCACATGAGCAGTTCTTC	CASSPRAGTRSHEQFF	TRBV5-6	TRBJ2-1	few	TRBD2
TGTGCCATCAGTAACCAAGCGGGGCGTTCGCACGAGCAGTACTTC	CAISNQAGRSHEQYF	TRBV10-3	TRBJ2-7	few	TRBD2